This TCR beta chain appears in the sequencing data of a study of blood T cell repertoires in COVID-19. As for the study in general: Samples taken during acute and convalescent COVID-19 were collected in the United States, Italy and Spain. Sample material is recorded as cDNA or gDNA derived from T cells, B-cell-depleted T cells, or PBMCs.

The V gene lost 7 bases and the J gene lost 0 bases, with 16 bases spanning the gap. The CDR3 is 16 amino acids. Germline CDR1 reads WNHNN; CDR2 reads SYGVQD (reference sequence). In the source study's methods: Estimation of nucleated cell counts relied on the amplification of reference gene primers. The protocol was immunoSEQ multiplex PCR, while the TCRdb copy is restricted to in-frame clones and leaves out a portion. V, J and clone size are taken as reported in that table, and D and trimming were inferred from the DNA itself. The sample holds about 290,000 clones, under 90% seen once. Seattle patients were enrolled while actively infected and followed longitudinally.

The source material was peripheral blood. This TCR was sampled from a woman aged 25 to 39 with COVID-19, enrolled during active disease. The chain employs TRBV10-1 and TRBJ1-3; D perhaps matches TRBD1 (5 bases). CDR3 DNA sequence: TGCGCCAGCAATTTTCACAGGAACCACTCTGGAAACACCATATATTTT. Its translation: CASNFHRNHSGNTIYF.